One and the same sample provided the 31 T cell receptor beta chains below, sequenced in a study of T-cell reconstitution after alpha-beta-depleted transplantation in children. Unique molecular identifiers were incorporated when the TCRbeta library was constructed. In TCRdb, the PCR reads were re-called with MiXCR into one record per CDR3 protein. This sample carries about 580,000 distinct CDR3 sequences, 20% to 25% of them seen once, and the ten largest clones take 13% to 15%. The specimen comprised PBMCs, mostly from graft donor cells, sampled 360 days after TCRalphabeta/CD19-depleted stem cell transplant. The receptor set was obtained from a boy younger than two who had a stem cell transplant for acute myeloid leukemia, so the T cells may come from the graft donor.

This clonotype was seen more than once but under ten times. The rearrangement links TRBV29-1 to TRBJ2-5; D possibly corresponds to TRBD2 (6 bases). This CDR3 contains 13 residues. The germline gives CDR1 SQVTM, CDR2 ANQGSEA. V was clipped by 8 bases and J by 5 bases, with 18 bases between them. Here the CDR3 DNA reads TGCAGCACACCCTCGGGGGTTGGGGAGACCCAGTACTTC. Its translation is CSTPSGVGETQYF.

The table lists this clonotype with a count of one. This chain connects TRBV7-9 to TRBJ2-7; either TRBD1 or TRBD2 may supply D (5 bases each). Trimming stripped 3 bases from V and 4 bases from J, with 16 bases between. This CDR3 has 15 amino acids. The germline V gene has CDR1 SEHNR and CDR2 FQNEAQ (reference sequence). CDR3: CASSFSKGSLYEQYF. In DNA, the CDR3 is TGTGCCAGCAGCTTTTCGAAGGGGAGTTTATACGAGCAGTACTTC. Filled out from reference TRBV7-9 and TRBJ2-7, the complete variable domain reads DTGVSQNPRHKITKRGQNVTFRCDPISEHNRLYWYRQTLGQGPEFLTYFQNEAQLEKSRLLSDRFSAERPKGSFSTLEIQRTEQGDSAMYLCASSFSKGSLYEQYFGPGTRLTVT.

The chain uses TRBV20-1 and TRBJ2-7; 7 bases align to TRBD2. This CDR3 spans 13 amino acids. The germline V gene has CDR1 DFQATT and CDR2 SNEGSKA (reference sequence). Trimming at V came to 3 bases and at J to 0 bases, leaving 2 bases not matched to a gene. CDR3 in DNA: TGCAGTGCTAGTCCGGGGGGCTCCTACGAGCAGTACGTC. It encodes CSASPGGSYEQYV.

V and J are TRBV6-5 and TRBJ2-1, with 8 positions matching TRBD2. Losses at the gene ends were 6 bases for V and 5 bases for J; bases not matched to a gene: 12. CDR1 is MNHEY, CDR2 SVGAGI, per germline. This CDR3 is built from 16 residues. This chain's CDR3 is CASRYQLAASNNEQFF. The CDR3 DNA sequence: TGTGCCAGCAGATACCAACTAGCGGCATCCAACAATGAGCAGTTCTTC.

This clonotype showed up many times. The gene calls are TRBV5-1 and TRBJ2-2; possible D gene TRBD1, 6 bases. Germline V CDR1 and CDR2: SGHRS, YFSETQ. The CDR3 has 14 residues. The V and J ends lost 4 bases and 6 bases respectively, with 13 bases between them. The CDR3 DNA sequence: TGCGCCAGCAGCGCGACAACAGGGTCCGGGGAGCTGTTTTTT. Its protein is CASSATTGSGELFF.

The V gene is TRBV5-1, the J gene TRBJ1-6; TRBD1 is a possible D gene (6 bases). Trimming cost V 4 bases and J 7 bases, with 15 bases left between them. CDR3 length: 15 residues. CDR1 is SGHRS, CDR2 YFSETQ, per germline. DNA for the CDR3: TGCGCCAGCAGCACCACAGGGTACCCGAATTCACCCCTCCACTTT. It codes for CASSTTGYPNSPLHF. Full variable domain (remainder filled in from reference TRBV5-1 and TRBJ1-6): KAGVTQTPRYLIKTRGQQVTLSCSPISGHRSVSWYQQTPGQGLQFLFEYFSETQRNKGNFPGRFSGRQFSNSRSEMNVSTLELGDSALYLCASSTTGYPNSPLHFGNGTRLTVT.

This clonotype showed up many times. The chain's CDR3 is CASSLSSGGTDTQYF. CDR3 DNA sequence: TGTGCCAGCAGTTTGTCTAGCGGGGGCACAGATACGCAGTATTTT. V is TRBV12-3 or TRBV12-4 and J is TRBJ2-3, with TRBD2 matching 9 bases. Trimming at V came to 3 bases and at J to 1 base, leaving 2 bases not matched to a gene. This CDR3 is 15 amino acids long.

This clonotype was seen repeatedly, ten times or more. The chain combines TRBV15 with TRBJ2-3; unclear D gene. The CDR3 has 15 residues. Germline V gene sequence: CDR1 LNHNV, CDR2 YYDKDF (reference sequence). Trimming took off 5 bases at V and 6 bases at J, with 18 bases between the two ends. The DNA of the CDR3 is TGTGCCACCAGCTCCCCCGGTGGCCCCCCGGATACGCAGTATTTT. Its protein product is CATSSPGGPPDTQYF. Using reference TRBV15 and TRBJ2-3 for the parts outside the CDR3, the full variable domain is DAMVIQNPRYQVTQFGKPVTLSCSQTLNHNVMYWYQQKSSQAPKLLFHYYDKDFNNEADTPDNFQSRRPNTSFCFLDIRSPGLGDTAMYLCATSSPGGPPDTQYFGPGTRLTVL.

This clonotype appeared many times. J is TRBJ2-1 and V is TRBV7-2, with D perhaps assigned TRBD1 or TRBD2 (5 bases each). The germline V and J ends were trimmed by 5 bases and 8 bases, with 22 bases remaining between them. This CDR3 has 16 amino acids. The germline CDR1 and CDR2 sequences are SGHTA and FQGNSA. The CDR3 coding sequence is TGTGCCAGCAGCCAAGAAGGGACCGGCCACCTCTATGAGCAGTTCTTC. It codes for CASSQEGTGHLYEQFF.

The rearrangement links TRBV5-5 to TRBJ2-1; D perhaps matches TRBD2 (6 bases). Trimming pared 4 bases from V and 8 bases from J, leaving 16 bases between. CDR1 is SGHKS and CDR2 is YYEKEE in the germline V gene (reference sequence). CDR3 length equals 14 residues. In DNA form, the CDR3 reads TGTGCCAGCAGCCCCCGGGACTCCCGGGATGAGCAGTTCTTC. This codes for CASSPRDSRDEQFF.

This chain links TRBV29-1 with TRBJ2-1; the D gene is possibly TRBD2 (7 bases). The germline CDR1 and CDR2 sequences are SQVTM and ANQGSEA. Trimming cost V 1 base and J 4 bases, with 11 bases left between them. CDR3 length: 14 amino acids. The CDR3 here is CSVEVGGPYNEQFF. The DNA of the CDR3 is TGCAGCGTTGAAGTCGGGGGGCCTTACAATGAGCAGTTCTTC.

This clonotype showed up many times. The CDR3 loop reads CASSLPTFSLAGGSTGELFF. CDR3 DNA: TGTGCCAGCAGTTTACCCACCTTCTCCTTAGCGGGGGGGAGCACCGGGGAGCTGTTTTTT. This chain joins TRBV12-3 or TRBV12-4 and TRBJ2-2; TRBD2 agrees at 11 bases. The V segment lost 2 bases and the J segment 4 bases; nucleotides outside the gene matches: 15. The CDR3 has 20 amino acids.

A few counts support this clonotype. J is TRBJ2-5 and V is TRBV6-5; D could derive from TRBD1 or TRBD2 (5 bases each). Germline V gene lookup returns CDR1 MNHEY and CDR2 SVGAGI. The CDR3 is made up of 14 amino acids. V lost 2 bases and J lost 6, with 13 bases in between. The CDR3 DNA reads TGTGCCAGCAGTTACGAATGGGGGATCAAGACCCAGTACTTC. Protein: CASSYEWGIKTQYF.

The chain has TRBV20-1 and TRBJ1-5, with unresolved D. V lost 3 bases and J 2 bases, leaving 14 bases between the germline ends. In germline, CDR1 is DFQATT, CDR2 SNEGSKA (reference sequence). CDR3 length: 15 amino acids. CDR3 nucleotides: TGCAGTGCTAGGGGCGACACGAGGGGCAATCAGCCCCAGCATTTT. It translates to CSARGDTRGNQPQHF.

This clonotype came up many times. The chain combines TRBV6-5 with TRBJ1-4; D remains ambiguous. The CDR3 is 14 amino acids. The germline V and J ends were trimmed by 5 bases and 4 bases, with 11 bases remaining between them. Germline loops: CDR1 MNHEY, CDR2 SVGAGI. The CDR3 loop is CASSPDGNNEKLFF. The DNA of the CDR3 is TGTGCCAGCAGTCCCGACGGTAATAATGAAAAACTGTTTTTT.

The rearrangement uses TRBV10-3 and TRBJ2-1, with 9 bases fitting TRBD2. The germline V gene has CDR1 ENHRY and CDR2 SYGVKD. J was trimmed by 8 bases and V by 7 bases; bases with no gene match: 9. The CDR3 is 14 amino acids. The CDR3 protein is CAINRAGGIDEQFF. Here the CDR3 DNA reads TGTGCCATCAATCGAGCGGGGGGCATAGATGAGCAGTTCTTC.

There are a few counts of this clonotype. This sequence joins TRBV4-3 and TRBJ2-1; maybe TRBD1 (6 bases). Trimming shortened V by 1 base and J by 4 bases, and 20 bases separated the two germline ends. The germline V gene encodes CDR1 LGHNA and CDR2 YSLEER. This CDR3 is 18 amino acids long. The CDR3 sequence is CASSQGGTTDRIYNEQFF. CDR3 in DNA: TGCGCCAGCAGCCAAGGGGGTACTACCGACAGGATATACAATGAGCAGTTCTTC.

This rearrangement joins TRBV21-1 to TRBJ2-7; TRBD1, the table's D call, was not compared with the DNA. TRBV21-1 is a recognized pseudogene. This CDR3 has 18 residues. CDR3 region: CASSPRGRGVSSSYEQYV. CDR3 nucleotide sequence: TGTGCCAGCAGCCCCCGGGGTCGAGGCGTATCGAGCTCCTACGAGCAGTACGTC.

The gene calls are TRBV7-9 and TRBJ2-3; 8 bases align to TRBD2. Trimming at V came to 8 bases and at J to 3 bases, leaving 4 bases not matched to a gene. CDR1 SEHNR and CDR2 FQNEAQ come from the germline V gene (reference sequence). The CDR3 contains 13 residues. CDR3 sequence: CASYLAGTDTQYF. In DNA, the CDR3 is TGTGCCAGCTACTTAGCGGGAACAGATACGCAGTATTTT. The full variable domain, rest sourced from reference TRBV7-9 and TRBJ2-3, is DTGVSQNPRHKITKRGQNVTFRCDPISEHNRLYWYRQTLGQGPEFLTYFQNEAQLEKSRLLSDRFSAERPKGSFSTLEIQRTEQGDSAMYLCASYLAGTDTQYFGPGTRLTVL.

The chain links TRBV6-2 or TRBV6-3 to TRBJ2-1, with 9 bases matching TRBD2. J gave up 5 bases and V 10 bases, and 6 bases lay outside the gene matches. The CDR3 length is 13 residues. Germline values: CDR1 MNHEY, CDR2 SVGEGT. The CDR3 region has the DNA TGTGCCACCCGGCGGGAGGGGAACAATGAGCAGTTCTTC. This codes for CATRREGNNEQFF.

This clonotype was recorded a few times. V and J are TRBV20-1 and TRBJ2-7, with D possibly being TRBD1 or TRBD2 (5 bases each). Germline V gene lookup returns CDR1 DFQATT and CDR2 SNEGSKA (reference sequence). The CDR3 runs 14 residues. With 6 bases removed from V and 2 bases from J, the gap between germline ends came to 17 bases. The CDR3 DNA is TGCAGTGCGCGGACCCGGGGCGTTGCCTACGAGCAGTACTTC. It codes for CSARTRGVAYEQYF.

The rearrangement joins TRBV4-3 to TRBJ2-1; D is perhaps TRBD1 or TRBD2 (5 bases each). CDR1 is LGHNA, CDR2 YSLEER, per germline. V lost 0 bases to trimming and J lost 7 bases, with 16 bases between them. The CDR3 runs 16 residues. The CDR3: CASSQDGQLRGNEQFF. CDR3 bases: TGCGCCAGCAGCCAAGACGGACAACTTCGGGGTAATGAGCAGTTCTTC.

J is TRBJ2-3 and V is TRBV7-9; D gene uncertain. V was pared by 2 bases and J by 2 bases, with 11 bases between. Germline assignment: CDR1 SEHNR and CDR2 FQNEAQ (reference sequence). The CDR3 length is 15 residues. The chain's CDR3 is CASSLRFEVTDTQYF. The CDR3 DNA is TGTGCCAGCAGCTTAAGATTTGAGGTCACAGATACGCAGTATTTT.

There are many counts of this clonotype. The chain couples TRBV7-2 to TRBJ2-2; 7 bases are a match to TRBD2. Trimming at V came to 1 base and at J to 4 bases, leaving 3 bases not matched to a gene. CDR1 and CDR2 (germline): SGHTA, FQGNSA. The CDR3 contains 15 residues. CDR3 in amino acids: CASSLDTGGTGELFF. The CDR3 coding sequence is TGTGCCAGCAGCTTAGACACGGGGGGCACCGGGGAGCTGTTTTTT.

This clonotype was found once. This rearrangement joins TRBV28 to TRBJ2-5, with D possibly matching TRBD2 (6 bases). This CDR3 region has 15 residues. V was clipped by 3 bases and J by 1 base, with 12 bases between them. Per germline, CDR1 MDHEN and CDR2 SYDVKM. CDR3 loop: CASSFDRRGQETQYF. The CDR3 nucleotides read TGTGCCAGCAGTTTCGATAGGAGGGGCCAAGAGACCCAGTACTTC.

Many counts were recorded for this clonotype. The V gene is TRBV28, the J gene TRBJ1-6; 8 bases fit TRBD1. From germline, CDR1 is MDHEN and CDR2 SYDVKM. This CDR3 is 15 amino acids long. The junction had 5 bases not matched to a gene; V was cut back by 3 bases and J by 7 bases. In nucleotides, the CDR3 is TGTGCCAGCAGTTTGGGGACAGGAGGGAATTCACCCCTCCACTTT. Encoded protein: CASSLGTGGNSPLHF.

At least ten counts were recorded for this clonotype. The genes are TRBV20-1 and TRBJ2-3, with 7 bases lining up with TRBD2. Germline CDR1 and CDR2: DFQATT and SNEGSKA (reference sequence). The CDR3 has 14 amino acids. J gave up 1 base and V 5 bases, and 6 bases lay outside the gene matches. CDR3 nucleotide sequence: TGCAGTGCTCAACGGGGGGTCCGCACAGATACGCAGTATTTT. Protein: CSAQRGVRTDTQYF.

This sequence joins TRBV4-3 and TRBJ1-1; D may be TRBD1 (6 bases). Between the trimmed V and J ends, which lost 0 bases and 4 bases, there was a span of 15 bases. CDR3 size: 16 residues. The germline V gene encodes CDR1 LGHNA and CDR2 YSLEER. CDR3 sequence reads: CASSQDLAGVATEAFF. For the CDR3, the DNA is TGCGCCAGCAGCCAAGATCTGGCAGGGGTTGCCACTGAAGCTTTCTTT.

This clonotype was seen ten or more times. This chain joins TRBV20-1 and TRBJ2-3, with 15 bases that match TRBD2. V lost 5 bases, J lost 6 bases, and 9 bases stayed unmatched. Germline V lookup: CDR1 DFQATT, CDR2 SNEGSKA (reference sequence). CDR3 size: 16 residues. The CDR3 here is CSAVWTSGGAFDTQYF. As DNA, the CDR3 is TGCAGTGCTGTCTGGACTAGCGGGGGGGCCTTTGATACGCAGTATTTT.

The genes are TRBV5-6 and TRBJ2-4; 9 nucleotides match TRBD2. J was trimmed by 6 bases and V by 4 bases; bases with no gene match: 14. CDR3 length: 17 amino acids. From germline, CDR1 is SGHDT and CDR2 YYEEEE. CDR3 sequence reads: CASSPGPGLATPNIQYF. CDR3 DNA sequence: TGTGCCAGCAGCCCAGGACCGGGACTAGCTACTCCAAACATTCAGTACTTC.

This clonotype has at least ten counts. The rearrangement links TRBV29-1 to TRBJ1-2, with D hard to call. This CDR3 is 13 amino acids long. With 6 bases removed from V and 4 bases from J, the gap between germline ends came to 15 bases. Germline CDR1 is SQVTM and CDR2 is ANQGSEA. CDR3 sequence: CSVAVTGSYGYTF. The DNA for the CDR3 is TGCAGCGTCGCGGTGACGGGGAGCTATGGCTACACCTTC. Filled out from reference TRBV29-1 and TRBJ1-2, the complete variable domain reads SAVISQKPSRDICQRGTSLTIQCQVDSQVTMMFWYRQQPGQSLTLIATANQGSEATYESGFVIDKFPISRPNLTFSTLTVSNMSPEDSSIYLCSVAVTGSYGYTFGSGTRLTVV.